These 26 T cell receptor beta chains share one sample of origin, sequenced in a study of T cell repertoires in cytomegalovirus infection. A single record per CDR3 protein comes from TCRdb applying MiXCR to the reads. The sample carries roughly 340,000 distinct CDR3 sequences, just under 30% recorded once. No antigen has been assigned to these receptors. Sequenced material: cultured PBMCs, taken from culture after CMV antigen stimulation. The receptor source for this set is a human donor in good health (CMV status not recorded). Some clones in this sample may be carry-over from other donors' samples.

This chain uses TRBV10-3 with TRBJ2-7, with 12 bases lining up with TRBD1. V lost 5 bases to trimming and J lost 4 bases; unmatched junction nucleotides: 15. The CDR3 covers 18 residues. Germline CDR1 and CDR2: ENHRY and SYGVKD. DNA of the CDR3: TGTGCCATCAGTCCAGGGGGGACAGGGGGCAGGTCGGCGTACGAGCAGTACTTC. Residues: CAISPGGTGGRSAYEQYF.

In nucleotides, the CDR3 is TGTGCCATCAGGGGGGACGCCCGGGGGAACACTGAAGCTTTCTTT. Amino acids: CAIRGDARGNTEAFF. The chain uses TRBV10-3 and TRBJ1-1, with D possibly TRBD1 on 5 matching bases. CDR1 ENHRY and CDR2 SYGVKD come from the germline V gene. The CDR3 has 15 residues. V was clipped by 6 bases and J by 1 base, with 15 bases between them.

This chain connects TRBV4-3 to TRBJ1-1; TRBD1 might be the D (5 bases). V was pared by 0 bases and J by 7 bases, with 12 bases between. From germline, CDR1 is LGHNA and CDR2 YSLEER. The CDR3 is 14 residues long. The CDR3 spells CASSQDQAGYEAFF. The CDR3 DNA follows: TGCGCCAGCAGCCAAGATCAGGCAGGGTATGAAGCTTTCTTT.

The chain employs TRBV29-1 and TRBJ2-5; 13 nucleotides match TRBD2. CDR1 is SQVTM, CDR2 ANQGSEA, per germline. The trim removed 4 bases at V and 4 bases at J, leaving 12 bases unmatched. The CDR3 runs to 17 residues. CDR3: CSVVKLAGGLRRETQYF. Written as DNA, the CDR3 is TGCAGCGTTGTTAAACTAGCGGGAGGGCTTAGGAGAGAGACCCAGTACTTC. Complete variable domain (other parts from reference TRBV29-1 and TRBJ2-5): SAVISQKPSRDICQRGTSLTIQCQVDSQVTMMFWYRQQPGQSLTLIATANQGSEATYESGFVIDKFPISRPNLTFSTLTVSNMSPEDSSIYLCSVVKLAGGLRRETQYFGPGTRLLVL.

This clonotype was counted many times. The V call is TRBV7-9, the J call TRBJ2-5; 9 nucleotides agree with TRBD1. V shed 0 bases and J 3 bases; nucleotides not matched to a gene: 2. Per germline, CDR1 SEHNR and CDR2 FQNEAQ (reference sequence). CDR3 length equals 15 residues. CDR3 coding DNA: TGTGCCAGCAGCTTAGCGAGGACAGGGGAAGAGACCCAGTACTTC. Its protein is CASSLARTGEETQYF.

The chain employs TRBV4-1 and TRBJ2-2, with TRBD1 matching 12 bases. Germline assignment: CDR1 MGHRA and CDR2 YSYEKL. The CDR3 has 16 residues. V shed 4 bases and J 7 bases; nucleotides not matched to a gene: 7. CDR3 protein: CASSLSGTGGGGELFF. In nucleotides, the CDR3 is TGCGCCAGCAGCCTTTCCGGGACAGGGGGCGGCGGGGAGCTGTTTTTT.

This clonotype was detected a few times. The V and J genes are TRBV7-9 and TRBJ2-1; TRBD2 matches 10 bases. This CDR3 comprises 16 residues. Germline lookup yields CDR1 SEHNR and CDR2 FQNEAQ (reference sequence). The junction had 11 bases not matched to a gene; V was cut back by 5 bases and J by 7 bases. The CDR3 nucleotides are TGTGCCAGCAGCCAAATAGCGGGGGGCGCGGGGAATGAGCAGTTCTTC. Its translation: CASSQIAGGAGNEQFF.

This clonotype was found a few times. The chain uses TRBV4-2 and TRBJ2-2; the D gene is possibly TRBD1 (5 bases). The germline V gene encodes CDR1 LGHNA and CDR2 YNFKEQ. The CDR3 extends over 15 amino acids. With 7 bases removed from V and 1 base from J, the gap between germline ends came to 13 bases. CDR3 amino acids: CASTHPGLNTGELFF. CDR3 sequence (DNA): TGTGCCAGCACCCATCCAGGGTTGAACACCGGGGAGCTGTTTTTT.

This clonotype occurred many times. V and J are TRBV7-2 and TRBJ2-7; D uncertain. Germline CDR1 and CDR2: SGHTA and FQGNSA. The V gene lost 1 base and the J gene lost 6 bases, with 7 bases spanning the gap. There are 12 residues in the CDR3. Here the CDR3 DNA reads TGTGCCAGCAGCTTAGGAGGCCGCGAGCAGTACTTC. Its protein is CASSLGGREQYF.

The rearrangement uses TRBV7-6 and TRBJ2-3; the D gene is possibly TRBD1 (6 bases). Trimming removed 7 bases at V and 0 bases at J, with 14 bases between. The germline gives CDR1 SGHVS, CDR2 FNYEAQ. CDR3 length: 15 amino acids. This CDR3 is CASTPGAASTDTQYF. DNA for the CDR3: TGTGCCAGCACCCCAGGGGCAGCTAGCACAGATACGCAGTATTTT.

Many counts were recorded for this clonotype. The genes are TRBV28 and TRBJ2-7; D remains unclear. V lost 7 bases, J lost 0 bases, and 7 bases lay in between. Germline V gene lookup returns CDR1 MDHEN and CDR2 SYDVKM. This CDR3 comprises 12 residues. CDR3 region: CASISSSYEQYF. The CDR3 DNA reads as TGTGCCAGCATTTCGAGCTCCTACGAGCAGTACTTC.

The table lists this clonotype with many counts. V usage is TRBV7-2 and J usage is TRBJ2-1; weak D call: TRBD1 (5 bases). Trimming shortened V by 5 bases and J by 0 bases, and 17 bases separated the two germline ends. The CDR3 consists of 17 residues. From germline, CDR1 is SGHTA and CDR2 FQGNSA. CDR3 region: CASSQGASTSSYNEQFF. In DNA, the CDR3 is TGTGCCAGCAGCCAGGGTGCCTCAACAAGCTCCTACAATGAGCAGTTCTTC.

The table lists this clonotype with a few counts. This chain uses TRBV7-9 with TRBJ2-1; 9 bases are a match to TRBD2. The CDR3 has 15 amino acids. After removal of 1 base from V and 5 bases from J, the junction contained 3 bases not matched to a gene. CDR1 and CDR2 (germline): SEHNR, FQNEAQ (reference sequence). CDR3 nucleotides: TGTGCCAGCAGCTTAGAAGCGGGAGGCCACAATGAGCAGTTCTTC. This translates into CASSLEAGGHNEQFF.

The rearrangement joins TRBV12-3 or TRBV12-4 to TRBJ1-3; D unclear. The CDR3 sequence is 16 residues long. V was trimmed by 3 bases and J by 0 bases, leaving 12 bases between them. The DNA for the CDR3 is TGTGCCAGCAGTTTTCAACCCCAGAGCTCTGGAAACACCATATATTTT. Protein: CASSFQPQSSGNTIYF.

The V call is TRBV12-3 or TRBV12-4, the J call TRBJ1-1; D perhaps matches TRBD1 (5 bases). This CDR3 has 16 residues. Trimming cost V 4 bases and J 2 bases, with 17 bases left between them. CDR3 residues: CASSSYFGTGNTEAFF. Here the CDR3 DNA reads TGTGCCAGCAGTTCCTACTTCGGGACTGGTAACACTGAAGCTTTCTTT.

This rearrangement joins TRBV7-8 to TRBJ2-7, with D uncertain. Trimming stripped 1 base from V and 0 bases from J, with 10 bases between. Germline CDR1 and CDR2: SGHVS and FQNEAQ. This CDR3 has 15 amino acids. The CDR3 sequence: CASSLEVVSSYEQYF. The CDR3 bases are TGTGCCAGCAGCTTAGAGGTGGTTAGCTCCTACGAGCAGTACTTC.

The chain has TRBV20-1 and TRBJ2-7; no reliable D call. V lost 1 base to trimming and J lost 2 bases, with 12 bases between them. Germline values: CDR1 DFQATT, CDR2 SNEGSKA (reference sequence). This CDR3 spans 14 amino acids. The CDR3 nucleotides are TGCAGTGCTAGAGTCCGCGACATCACCTACGAGCAGTACTTC. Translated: CSARVRDITYEQYF.

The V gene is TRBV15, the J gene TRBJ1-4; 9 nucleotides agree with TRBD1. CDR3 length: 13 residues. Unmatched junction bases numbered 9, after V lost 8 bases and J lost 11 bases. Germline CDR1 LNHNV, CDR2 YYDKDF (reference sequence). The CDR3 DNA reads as TGTGCCACCCAACAGGGGGCGCGGGGGAAACTGTTTTTT. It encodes CATQQGARGKLFF. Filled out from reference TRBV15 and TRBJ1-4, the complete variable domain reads DAMVIQNPRYQVTQFGKPVTLSCSQTLNHNVMYWYQQKSSQAPKLLFHYYDKDFNNEADTPDNFQSRRPNTSFCFLDIRSPGLGDTAMYLCATQQGARGKLFFGSGTQLSVL.

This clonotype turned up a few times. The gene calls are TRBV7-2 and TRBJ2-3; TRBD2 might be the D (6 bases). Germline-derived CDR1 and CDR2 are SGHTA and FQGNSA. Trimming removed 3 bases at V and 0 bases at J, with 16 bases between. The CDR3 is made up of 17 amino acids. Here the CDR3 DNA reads TGTGCCAGCAGCTTTAGGCGGCGTAGCGGTAGCACAGATACGCAGTATTTT. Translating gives CASSFRRRSGSTDTQYF.

The CDR3: CASSPGRGPKKLFF. The CDR3 DNA follows: TGCGCCAGCAGCCCTGGGAGGGGGCCGAAAAAACTGTTTTTT. The chain joins TRBV5-1 to TRBJ1-4; 7 positions match TRBD1. CDR1 and CDR2 (germline): SGHRS, YFSETQ. V was pared by 4 bases and J by 9 bases, with 9 bases of the junction left unmatched. The CDR3 is 14 amino acids.

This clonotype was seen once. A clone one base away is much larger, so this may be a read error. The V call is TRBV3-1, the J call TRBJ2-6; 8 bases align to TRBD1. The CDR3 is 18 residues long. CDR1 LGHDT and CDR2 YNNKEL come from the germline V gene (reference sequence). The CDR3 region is CASSQDQDRVTGAHVLTF. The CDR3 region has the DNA TGTGCCAGCAGCCAAGATCAGGACAGGGTAACTGGGGCCCACGTCCTGACTTTC.

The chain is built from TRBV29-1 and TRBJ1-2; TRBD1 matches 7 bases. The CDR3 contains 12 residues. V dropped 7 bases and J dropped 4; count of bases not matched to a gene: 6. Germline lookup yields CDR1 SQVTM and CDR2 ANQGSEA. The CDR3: CSGATGTYGYTF. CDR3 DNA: TGCAGCGGTGCGACAGGGACCTATGGCTACACCTTC. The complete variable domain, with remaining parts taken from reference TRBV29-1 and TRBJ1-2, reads SAVISQKPSRDICQRGTSLTIQCQVDSQVTMMFWYRQQPGQSLTLIATANQGSEATYESGFVIDKFPISRPNLTFSTLTVSNMSPEDSSIYLCSGATGTYGYTFGSGTRLTVV.

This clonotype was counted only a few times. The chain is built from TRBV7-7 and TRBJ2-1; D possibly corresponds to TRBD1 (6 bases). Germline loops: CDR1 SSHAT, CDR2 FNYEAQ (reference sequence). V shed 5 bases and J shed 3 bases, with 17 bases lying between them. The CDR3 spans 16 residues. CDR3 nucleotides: TGTGCCAGCAGCCCGGGACAAGGGGGTGGCTACAATGAGCAGTTCTTC. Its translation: CASSPGQGGGYNEQFF.

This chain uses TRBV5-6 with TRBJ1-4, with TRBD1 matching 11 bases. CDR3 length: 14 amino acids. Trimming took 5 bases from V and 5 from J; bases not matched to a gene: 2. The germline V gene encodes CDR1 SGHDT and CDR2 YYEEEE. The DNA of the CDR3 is TGTGCCAGCAGGGGACAGGGGGGGAATGAAAAACTGTTTTTT. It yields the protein CASRGQGGNEKLFF. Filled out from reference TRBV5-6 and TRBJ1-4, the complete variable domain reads DAGVTQSPTHLIKTRGQQVTLRCSPKSGHDTVSWYQQALGQGPQFIFQYYEEEERQRGNFPDRFSGHQFPNYSSELNVNALLLGDSALYLCASRGQGGNEKLFFGSGTQLSVL.

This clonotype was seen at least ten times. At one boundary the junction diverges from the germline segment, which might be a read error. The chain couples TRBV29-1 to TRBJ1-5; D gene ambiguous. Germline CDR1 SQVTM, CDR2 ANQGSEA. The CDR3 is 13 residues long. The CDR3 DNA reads TGCAGCGCTGAAACAGATGGCAATCAGCCCCAGCATTTT. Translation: CSAETDGNQPQHF. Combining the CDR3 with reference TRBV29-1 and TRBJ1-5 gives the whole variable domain SAVISQKPSRDICQRGTSLTIQCQVDSQVTMMFWYRQQPGQSLTLIATANQGSEATYESGFVIDKFPISRPNLTFSTLTVSNMSPEDSSIYLCSAETDGNQPQHFGDGTRLSIL.

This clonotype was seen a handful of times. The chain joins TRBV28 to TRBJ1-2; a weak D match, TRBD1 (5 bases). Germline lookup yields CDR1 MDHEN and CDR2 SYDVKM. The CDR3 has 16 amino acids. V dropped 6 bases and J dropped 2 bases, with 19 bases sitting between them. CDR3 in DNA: TGTGCCAGCAGCCTTGGGCCCGGGGGGAGCAACTATGGCTACACCTTC. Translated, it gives CASSLGPGGSNYGYTF.